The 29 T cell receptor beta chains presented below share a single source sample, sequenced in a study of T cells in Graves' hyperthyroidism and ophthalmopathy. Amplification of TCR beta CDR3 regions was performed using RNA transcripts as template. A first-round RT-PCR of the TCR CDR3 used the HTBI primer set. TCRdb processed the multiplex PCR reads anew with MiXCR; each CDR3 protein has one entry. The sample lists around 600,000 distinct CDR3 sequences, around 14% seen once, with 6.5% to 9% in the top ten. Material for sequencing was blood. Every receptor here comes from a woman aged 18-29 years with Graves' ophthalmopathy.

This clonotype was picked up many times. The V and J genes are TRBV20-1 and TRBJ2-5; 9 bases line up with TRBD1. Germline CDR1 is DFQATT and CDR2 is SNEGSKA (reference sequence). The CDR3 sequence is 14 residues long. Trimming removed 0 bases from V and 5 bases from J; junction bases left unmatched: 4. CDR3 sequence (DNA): TGCAGTGCTAGAGATCGACAGGGGGTTGAGACCCAGTACTTC. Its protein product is CSARDRQGVETQYF.

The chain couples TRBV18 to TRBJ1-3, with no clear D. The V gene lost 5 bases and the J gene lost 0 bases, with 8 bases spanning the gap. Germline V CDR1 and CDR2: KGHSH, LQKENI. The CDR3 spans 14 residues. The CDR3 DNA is TGTGCCAGCTCAACAGTATCCTCTGGAAACACCATATATTTT. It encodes CASSTVSSGNTIYF.

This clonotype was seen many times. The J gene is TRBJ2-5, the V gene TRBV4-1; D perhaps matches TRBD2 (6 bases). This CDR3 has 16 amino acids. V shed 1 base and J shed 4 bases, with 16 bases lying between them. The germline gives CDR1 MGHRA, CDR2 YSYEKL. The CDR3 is CASSQGTLAWGETQYF. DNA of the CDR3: TGCGCCAGCAGCCAAGGAACACTAGCTTGGGGAGAGACCCAGTACTTC.

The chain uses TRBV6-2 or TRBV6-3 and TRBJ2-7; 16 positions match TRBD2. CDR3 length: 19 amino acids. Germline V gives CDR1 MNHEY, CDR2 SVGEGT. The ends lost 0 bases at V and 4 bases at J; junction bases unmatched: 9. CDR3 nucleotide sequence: TGTGCCAGCAGTTACTCCGGGACTAGCGGGAGGGCATCGGGATACGAGCAGTACTTC. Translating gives CASSYSGTSGRASGYEQYF.

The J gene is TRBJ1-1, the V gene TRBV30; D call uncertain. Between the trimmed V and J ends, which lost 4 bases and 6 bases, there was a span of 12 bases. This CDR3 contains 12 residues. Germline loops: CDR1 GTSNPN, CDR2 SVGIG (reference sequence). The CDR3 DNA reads TGTGCCTGGAAAGGCCCGGTCCCTGAAGCTTTCTTT. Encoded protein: CAWKGPVPEAFF.

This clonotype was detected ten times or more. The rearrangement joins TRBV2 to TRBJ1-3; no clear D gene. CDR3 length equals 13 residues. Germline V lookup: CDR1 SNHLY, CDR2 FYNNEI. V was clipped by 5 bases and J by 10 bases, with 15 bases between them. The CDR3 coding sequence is TGTGCCAGCAGTCCCGGCCCGGGAGATACCATATATTTT. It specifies CASSPGPGDTIYF.

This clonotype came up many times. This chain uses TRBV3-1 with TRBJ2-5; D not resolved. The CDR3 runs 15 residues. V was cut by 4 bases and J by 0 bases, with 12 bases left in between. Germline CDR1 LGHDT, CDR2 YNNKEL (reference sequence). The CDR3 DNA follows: TGTGCCAGCAGCCCGAAGGGTTGGTACCAAGAGACCCAGTACTTC. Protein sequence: CASSPKGWYQETQYF.

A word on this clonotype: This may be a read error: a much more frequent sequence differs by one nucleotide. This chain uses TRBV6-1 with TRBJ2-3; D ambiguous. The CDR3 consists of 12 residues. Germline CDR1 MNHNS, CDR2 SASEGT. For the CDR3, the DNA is TGTGCCAGCAGGCCTACAAGAGATATGCAGTATTTT. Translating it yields CASRPTRDMQYF.

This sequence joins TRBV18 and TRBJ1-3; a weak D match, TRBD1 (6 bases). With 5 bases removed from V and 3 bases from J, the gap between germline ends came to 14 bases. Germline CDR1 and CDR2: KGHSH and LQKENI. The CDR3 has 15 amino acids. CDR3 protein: CASSGGGKVGNTIYF. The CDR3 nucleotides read TGTGCCAGCTCAGGCGGGGGCAAAGTTGGAAACACCATATATTTT.

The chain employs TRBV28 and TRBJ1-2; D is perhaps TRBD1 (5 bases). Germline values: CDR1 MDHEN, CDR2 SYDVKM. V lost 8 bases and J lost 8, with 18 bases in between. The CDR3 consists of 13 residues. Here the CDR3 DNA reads TGTGCCAGCGGGCAGGGTCTTTCAACCGGCTACACCTTC. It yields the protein CASGQGLSTGYTF.

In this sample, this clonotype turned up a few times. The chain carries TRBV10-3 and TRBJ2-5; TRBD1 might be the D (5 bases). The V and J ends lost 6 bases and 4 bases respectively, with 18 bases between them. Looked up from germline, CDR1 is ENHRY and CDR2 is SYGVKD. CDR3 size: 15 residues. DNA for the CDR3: TGTGCCATCAGGACACTGACAGAATCCGGAGAGACCCAGTACTTC. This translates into CAIRTLTESGETQYF.

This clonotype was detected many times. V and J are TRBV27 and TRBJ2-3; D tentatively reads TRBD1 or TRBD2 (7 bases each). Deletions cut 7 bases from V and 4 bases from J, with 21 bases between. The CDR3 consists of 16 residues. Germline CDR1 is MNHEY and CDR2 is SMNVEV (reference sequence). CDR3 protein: CASKPRGGDLSDTQYF. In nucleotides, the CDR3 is TGTGCCAGCAAGCCCAGGGGGGGCGATTTATCAGATACGCAGTATTTT.

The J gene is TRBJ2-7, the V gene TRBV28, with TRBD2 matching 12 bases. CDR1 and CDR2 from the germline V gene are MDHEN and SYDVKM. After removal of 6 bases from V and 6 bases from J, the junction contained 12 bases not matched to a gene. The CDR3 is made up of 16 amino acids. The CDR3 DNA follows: TGTGCCAGCAGCCGGACGAGACTAGCGGGAGTCTTCGAGCAGTACTTC. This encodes CASSRTRLAGVFEQYF.

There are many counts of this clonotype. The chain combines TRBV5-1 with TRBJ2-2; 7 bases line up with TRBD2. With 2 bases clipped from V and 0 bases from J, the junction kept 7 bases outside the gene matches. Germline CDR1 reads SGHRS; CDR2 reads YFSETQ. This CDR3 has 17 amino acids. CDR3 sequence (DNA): TGCGCCAGCAGCTTTACGAGCGGGACCTCGAACACCGGGGAGCTGTTTTTT. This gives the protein CASSFTSGTSNTGELFF.

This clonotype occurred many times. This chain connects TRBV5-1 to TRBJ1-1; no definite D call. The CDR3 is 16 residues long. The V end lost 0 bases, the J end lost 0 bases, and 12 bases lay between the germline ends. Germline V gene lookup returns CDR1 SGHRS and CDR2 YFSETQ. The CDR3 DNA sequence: TGCGCCAGCAGCTTGGAGTTGAGTCGTATGAACACTGAAGCTTTCTTT. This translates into CASSLELSRMNTEAFF. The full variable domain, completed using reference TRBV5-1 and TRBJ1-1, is KAGVTQTPRYLIKTRGQQVTLSCSPISGHRSVSWYQQTPGQGLQFLFEYFSETQRNKGNFPGRFSGRQFSNSRSEMNVSTLELGDSALYLCASSLELSRMNTEAFFGQGTRLTVV.

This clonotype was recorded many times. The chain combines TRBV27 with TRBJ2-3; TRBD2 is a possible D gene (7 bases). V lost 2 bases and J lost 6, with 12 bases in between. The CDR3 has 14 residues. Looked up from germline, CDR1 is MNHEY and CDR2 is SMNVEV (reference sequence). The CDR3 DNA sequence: TGTGCCAGCAGTTTAGCGTGGGGGGGCGATACGCAGTATTTT. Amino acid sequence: CASSLAWGGDTQYF.

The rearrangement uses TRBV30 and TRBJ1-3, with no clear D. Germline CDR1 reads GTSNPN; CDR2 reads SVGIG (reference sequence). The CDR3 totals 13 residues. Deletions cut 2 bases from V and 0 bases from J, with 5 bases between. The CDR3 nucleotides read TGTGCCTGGAGTAGAACCTCTGGAAACACCATATATTTT. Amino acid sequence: CAWSRTSGNTIYF.

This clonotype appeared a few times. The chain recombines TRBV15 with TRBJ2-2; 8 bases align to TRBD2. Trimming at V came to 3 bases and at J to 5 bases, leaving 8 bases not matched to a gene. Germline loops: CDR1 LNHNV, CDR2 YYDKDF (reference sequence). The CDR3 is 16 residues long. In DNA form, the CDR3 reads TGTGCCACCAGCAGTTTACAGCGGGAGCGGACCGGGGAGCTGTTTTTT. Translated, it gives CATSSLQRERTGELFF. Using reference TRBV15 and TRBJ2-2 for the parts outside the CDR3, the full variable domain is DAMVIQNPRYQVTQFGKPVTLSCSQTLNHNVMYWYQQKSSQAPKLLFHYYDKDFNNEADTPDNFQSRRPNTSFCFLDIRSPGLGDTAMYLCATSSLQRERTGELFFGEGSRLTVL.

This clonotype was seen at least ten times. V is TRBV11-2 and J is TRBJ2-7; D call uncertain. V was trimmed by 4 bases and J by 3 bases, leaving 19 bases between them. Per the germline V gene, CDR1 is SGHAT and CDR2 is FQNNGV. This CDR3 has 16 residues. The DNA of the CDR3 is TGTGCCAGCAGCTCCCGCGGCAGGAAAAGAGGCTACGAGCAGTACTTC. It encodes CASSSRGRKRGYEQYF.

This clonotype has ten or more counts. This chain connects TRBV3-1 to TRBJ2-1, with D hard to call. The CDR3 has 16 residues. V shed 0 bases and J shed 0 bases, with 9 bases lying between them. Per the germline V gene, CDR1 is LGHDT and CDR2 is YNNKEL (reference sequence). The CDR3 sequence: CASSQDRRLSYNEQFF. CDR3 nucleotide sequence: TGTGCCAGCAGCCAAGATAGGCGCCTCTCCTACAATGAGCAGTTCTTC.

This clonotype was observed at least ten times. CDR3 loop: CASRKGRQETQYF. The CDR3 nucleotides are TGTGCCAGCAGAAAGGGTCGTCAAGAGACCCAGTACTTC. The rearrangement joins TRBV6-2 or TRBV6-3 to TRBJ2-5; no reliable D call. This CDR3 has 13 amino acids. Germline V CDR1 and CDR2: MNHEY, SVGEGT. V was clipped by 6 bases and J by 2 bases, with 10 bases between them.

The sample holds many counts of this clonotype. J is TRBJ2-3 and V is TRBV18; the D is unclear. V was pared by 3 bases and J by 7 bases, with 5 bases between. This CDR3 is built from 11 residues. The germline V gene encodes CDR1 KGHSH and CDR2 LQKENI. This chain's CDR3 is CASSPSYTQYF. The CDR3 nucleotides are TGTGCCAGCTCACCGAGTTATACGCAGTATTTT.

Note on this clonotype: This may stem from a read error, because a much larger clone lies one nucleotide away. For the CDR3, the DNA is TGCAGTGCTAGAGATAGCTTTAGGTCTGGACTAGCGACCGAGCAGTACTTC. The encoded protein is CSARDSFRSGLATEQYF. V and J are TRBV20-1 and TRBJ2-7, with 9 bases aligning to TRBD2. The CDR3 has 17 amino acids. Germline V gene sequence: CDR1 DFQATT, CDR2 SNEGSKA (reference sequence). With V trimmed by 0 bases and J by 6 bases, 15 bases remained unmatched.

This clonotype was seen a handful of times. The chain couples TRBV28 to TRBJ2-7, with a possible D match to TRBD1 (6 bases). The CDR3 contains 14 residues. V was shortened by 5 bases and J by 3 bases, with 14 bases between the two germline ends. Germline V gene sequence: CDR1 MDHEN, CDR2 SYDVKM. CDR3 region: CASSAHLQGYEQYF. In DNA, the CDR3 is TGTGCCAGCAGTGCCCACCTACAGGGCTACGAGCAGTACTTC.

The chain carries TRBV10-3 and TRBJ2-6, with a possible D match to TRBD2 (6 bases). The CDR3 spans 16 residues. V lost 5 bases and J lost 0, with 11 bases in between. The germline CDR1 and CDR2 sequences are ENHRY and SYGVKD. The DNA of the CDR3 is TGTGCCATCAGTCAGCTCGGGAGCTCTGGGGCCAACGTCCTGACTTTC. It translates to CAISQLGSSGANVLTF.

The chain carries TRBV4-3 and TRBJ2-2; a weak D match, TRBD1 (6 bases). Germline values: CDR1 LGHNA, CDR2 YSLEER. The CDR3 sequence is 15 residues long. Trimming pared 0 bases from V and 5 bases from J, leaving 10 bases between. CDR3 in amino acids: CASSQELQGTGELFF. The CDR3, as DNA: TGCGCCAGCAGCCAAGAGTTACAGGGTACCGGGGAGCTGTTTTTT.

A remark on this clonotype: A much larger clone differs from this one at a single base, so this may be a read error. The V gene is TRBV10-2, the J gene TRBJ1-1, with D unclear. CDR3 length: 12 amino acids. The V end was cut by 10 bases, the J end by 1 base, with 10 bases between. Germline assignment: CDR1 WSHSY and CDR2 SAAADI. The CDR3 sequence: CATGRGNTEAFF. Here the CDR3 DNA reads TGCGCCACCGGACGGGGGAACACTGAAGCTTTCTTT.

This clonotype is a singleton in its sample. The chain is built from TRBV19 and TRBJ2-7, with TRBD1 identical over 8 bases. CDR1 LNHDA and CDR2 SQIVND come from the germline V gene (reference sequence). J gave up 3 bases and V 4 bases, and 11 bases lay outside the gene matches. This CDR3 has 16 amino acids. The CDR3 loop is CASSTFRGQGRYEQYF. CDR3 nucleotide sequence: TGTGCCAGTAGTACCTTTCGAGGACAGGGCCGCTACGAGCAGTACTTC.

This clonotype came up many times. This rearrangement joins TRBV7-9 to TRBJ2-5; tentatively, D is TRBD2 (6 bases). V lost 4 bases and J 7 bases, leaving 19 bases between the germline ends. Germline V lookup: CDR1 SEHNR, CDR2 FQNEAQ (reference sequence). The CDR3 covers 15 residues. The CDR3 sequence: CASSSVSGTLGTQYF. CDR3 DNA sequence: TGTGCCAGCAGCTCAGTCTCCGGGACTTTAGGGACCCAGTACTTC.